This T cell receptor beta chain appears in the sequencing data of a study of chemoradiotherapy in HPV16-positive cancers. Clones were sequenced by immunoSEQ multiplex PCR, and TCRdb holds only the in-frame ones, with some missing. This table has 4,000 to 6,000 clones, around 85% appearing once. Germline V CDR1 and CDR2: MNHEY, SVGAGI. V lost 6 bases to trimming and J lost 7 bases; unmatched junction nucleotides: 9. CDR3 length equals 14 residues. This clone is a singleton in its sample. The sequence came from a human donor with HPV-associated anogenital cancer. The J gene is TRBJ2-1, the V gene TRBV6-5, with 7 bases aligning to TRBD2. Sequencing used tumor tissue, obtained from a patient who underwent chemoradiotherapy. In nucleotides, the CDR3 is TGTGCCAGCAGCCACGGGCTAGCGGTGAATGAGCAGTTCTTC. This sequence encodes CASSHGLAVNEQFF.